The rows below give T cell receptor beta chains drawn from one sample of a study of blood T cell repertoires in COVID-19. Only in-frame clones appear in the TCRdb table, and some are missing; sequencing was by immunoSEQ multiplex PCR. The sample lists about 300,000 clones; 87% were seen once. The sequenced sample consisted of peripheral blood. These receptors came from a man aged 18 to 35 with active or convalescent COVID-19. Both conserved end residues are part of each CDR3. The D gene is left open where the match is weak. Size values are once, few and many counts, or a class for expanded clones, and some rows have none.

abundance,v_gene,j_gene,d_gene,CDR3aa,CDR3nt
NA,TRBV28,TRBJ1-4,NA,CASSSGFSEKLFF,TGTGCCAGCAGTTCAGGGTTTTCTGAAAAACTGTTTTTT
NA,TRBV19,TRBJ1-2,NA,CASSHDSNYGYTF,TGTGCCAGTAGTCATGACAGTAACTATGGCTACACCTTC
NA,TRBV28,TRBJ2-5,NA,CASSSSVETQYF,TGTGCCAGCAGTTCTAGCGTTGAGACCCAGTACTTC
NA,TRBV25-1,TRBJ1-4,TRBD1,CASSEFGQGALEKLFF,TGTGCCAGCAGTGAATTTGGGCAGGGGGCATTGGAAAAACTGTTTTTT
NA,TRBV27,TRBJ1-5,NA,CASSPGFGNIQPQHF,TGTGCCAGCAGCCCGGGTTTCGGGAACATTCAGCCCCAGCATTTT
NA,TRBV3-1/TRBV3-2,TRBJ2-3,TRBD1,CASSQPRPGQLPDTQYF,TGTGCCAGCAGCCAGCCCAGACCGGGACAGCTGCCAGATACGCAGTATTTT
NA,TRBV3-1/TRBV3-2,TRBJ2-7,TRBD1,CASSHMPGGTAEQYF,TGTGCCAGCAGCCACATGCCAGGGGGAACGGCCGAGCAGTACTTC
NA,TRBV28,TRBJ2-5,TRBD1,CASSDVGTGEETQYF,TGTGCCAGCAGCGACGTCGGGACAGGGGAAGAGACCCAGTACTTC
NA,TRBV6-6,TRBJ2-7,TRBD2,CASSPGGVHEQYF,TGTGCCAGCAGCCCGGGGGGGGTCCACGAGCAGTACTTC
NA,TRBV9,TRBJ2-3,TRBD2,CASSTRLAGVFTDTQYF,TGTGCCAGCAGCACCCGACTAGCGGGAGTCTTCACAGATACGCAGTATTTT
few,TRBV3-1/TRBV3-2,TRBJ1-2,NA,CASSQSQRRYGYTF,TGTGCCAGCAGTCAAAGCCAGCGACGCTATGGCTACACCTTC
NA,TRBV6-5,TRBJ1-3,NA,CASRGGGNTIYF,TGTGCCAGCAGGGGGGGAGGAAACACCATATATTTT
NA,TRBV5-4,TRBJ2-3,NA,CASSLDRGDTQYF,TGTGCCAGCAGCTTGGATAGGGGAGATACGCAGTATTTT
NA,TRBV11-2,TRBJ2-1,TRBD2,CASSHQRGTYNEQFF,TGTGCCAGCAGCCACCAGCGGGGAACTTACAATGAGCAGTTCTTC
NA,TRBV4-1,TRBJ1-1,NA,CASSQVQGTEAFF,TGCGCCAGCAGCCAAGTCCAGGGCACTGAAGCTTTCTTT
NA,TRBV7-9,TRBJ2-2,NA,CASTRGGNTGELFF,TGTGCCAGCACCAGGGGAGGGAACACCGGGGAGCTGTTTTTT
few,TRBV12-3/TRBV12-4,TRBJ1-1,NA,CASSFSPTRAFF,TGTGCCAGCAGTTTCTCCCCGACAAGAGCTTTCTTT
many,TRBV25-1,TRBJ2-3,NA,CASTVGTQQYF,TGTGCCAGCACAGTGGGGACTCAGCAGTATTTT
NA,TRBV18,TRBJ1-6,NA,CASSPRETSYSPLHF,TGTGCCAGCTCACCACGCGAAACTTCCTATTCACCCCTCCACTTT
NA,TRBV27,TRBJ2-7,NA,CASSFRGFSYEQYF,TGTGCCAGCAGTTTTAGGGGCTTCTCCTACGAGCAGTACTTC
many,TRBV2,TRBJ2-1,TRBD2,CASRPTSGSNNEQFF,TGTGCCAGCAGGCCGACTAGCGGGAGTAACAATGAGCAGTTCTTC
NA,TRBV29-1,TRBJ2-2,TRBD2,CSVSAGVYTGELFF,TGCAGCGTATCGGCGGGGGTTTACACCGGGGAGCTGTTTTTT
NA,TRBV9,TRBJ2-7,TRBD1,CASSHGGQGADEQYF,TGTGCCAGCAGCCACGGCGGCCAGGGGGCCGACGAGCAGTACTTC
once,TRBV7-8,TRBJ1-2,NA,CASSLAGGPGGYGYTF,TGTGCCAGCAGCTTAGCGGGGGGACCCGGGGGATATGGCTACACCTTC
NA,TRBV27,TRBJ2-1,NA,CASSFGQSSYNEQFF,TGTGCCAGCAGTTTCGGACAGAGCTCCTACAATGAGCAGTTCTTC
once,TRBV4-3,TRBJ1-1,TRBD1,CASSPGTGGTEAFF,TGCGCCAGCAGCCCCGGGACAGGGGGCACTGAAGCTTTCTTT
once,TRBV18,TRBJ2-3,TRBD2,CASSISGSTDTQYF,TGTGCCAGCTCAATTAGCGGGAGCACCGATACGCAGTATTTT
NA,TRBV14,TRBJ2-7,TRBD2,CASSPGTNEQYF,TGTGCCAGCAGCCCGGGGACTAACGAGCAGTACTTC
NA,TRBV4-3,TRBJ2-3,TRBD1,CASSQGQGANSADTQYF,TGCGCCAGCAGCCAAGGACAGGGGGCGAATTCGGCAGATACGCAGTATTTT
few,TRBV29-1,TRBJ1-2,NA,CSVSVTDSYGYTF,TGCAGCGTTTCGGTGACAGACTCTTATGGCTACACCTTC
NA,TRBV5-6,TRBJ2-3,NA,CASSSGGTDTQYF,TGTGCCAGCAGCTCCGGGGGTACAGATACGCAGTATTTT
NA,TRBV27,TRBJ2-5,TRBD1,CASSLRTGGRETQYF,TGTGCCAGCAGTTTAAGGACAGGGGGTCGGGAGACCCAGTACTTC
NA,TRBV19,TRBJ2-4,NA,CASSIAREWYF,TGTGCCAGTAGTATCGCCCGGGAGTGGTACTTC
NA,TRBV3-1/TRBV3-2,TRBJ2-7,NA,CASSQGPYHYEQYF,TGTGCCAGCAGCCAAGGGCCGTACCACTACGAGCAGTACTTC
NA,TRBV4-1,TRBJ2-1,TRBD2,CASSQVAGVANNEQFF,TGCGCCAGCAGCCAAGTAGCGGGAGTTGCAAACAATGAGCAGTTCTTC
NA,TRBV27,TRBJ1-1,NA,CASSSAGGTEAFF,TGTGCCAGCAGCTCGGCGGGAGGCACTGAAGCTTTCTTT
NA,TRBV3-1/TRBV3-2,TRBJ2-3,TRBD2,CASSRLAGGPEFSDTQYF,TGTGCCAGCAGCCGACTAGCGGGGGGGCCGGAATTCTCAGATACGCAGTATTTT
NA,TRBV14,TRBJ2-2,NA,CASSFYSGELFF,TGTGCCAGCAGCTTTTACTCCGGGGAGCTGTTTTTT
few,TRBV11-2,TRBJ1-4,NA,CASSLDPGQLNEKLFF,TGTGCCAGCAGCTTAGATCCAGGCCAACTTAATGAAAAACTGTTTTTT
few,TRBV11-3,TRBJ1-2,TRBD1,CASSHPTGNYGYTF,TGTGCCAGCAGCCATCCGACAGGGAACTATGGCTACACCTTC
NA,TRBV5-6,TRBJ2-7,NA,CASSLAGSFYEQYF,TGTGCCAGCAGCTTGGCCGGGAGCTTCTACGAGCAGTACTTC
NA,TRBV6-6,TRBJ2-1,TRBD2,CASRKTSGNYNEQFF,TGTGCCAGCAGGAAAACTAGCGGGAATTACAATGAGCAGTTCTTC
NA,TRBV9,TRBJ1-2,NA,CASSAGQYGYYGYTF,TGTGCCAGCAGCGCCGGACAGTACGGGTACTATGGCTACACCTTC
NA,TRBV18,TRBJ1-5,NA,CASSPTPGENQPQHF,TGTGCCAGCTCACCGACACCGGGAGAAAATCAGCCCCAGCATTTT
NA,TRBV27,TRBJ1-3,NA,CASSPLLGGPGNTIYF,TGTGCCAGCAGTCCGCTCCTCGGAGGGCCTGGAAACACCATATATTTT